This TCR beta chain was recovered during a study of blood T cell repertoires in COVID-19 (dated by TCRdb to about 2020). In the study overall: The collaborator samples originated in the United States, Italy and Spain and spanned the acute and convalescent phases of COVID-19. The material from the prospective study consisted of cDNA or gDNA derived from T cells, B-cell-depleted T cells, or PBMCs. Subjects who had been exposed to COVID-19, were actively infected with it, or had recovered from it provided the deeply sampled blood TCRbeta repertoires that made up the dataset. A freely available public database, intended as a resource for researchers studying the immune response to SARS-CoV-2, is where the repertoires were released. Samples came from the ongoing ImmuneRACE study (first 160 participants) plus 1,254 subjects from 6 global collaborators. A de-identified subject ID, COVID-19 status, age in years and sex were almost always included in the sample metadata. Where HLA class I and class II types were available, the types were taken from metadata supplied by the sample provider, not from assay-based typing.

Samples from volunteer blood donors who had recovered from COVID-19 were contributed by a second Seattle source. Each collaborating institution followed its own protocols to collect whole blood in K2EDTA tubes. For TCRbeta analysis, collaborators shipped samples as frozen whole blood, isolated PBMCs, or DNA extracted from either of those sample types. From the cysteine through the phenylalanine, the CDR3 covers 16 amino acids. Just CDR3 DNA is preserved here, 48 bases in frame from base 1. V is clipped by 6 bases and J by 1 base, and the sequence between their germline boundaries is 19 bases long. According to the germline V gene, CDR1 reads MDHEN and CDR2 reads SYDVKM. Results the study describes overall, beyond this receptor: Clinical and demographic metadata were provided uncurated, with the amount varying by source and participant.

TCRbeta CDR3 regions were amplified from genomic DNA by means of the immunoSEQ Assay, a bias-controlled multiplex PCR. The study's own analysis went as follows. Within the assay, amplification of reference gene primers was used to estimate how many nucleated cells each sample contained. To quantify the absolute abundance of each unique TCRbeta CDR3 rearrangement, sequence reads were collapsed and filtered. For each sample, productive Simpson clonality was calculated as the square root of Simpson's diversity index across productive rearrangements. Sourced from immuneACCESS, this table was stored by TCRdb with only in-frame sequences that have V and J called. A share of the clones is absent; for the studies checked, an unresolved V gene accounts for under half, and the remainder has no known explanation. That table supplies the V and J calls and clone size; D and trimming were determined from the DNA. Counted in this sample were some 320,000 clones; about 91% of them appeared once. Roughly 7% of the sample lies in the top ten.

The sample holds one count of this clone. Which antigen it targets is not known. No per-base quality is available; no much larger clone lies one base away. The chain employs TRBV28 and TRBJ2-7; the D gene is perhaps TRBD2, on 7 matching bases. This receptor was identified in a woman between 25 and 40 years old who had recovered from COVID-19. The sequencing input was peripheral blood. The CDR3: CASSLWGGVLSYEQYF. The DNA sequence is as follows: TGTGCCAGCAGCCTGTGGGGGGGCGTCCTTTCCTACGAGCAGTACTTC.